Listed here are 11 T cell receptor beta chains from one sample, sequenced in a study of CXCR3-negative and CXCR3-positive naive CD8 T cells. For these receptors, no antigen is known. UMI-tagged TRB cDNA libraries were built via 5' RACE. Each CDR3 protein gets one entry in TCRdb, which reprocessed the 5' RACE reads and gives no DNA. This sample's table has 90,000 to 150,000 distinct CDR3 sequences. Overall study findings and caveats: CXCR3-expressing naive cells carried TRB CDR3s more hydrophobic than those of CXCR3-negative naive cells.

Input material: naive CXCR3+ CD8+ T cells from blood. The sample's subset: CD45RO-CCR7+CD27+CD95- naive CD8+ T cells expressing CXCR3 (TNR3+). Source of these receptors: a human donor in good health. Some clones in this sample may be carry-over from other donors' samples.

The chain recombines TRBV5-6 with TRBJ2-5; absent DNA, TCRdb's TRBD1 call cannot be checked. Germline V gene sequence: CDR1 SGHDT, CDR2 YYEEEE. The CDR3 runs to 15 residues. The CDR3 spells CASSGGQGAIETQYF.

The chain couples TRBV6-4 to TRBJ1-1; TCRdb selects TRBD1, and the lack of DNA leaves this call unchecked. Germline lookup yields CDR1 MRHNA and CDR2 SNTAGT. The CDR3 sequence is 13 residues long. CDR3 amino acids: CASSQGYNTEAFF.

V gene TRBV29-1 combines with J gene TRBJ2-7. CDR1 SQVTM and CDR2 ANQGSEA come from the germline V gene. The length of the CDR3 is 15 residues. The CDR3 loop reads CSVEEDNHHSYEQYF.

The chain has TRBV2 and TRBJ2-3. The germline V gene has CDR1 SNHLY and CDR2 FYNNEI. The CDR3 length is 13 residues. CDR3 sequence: CASTTENTDTQYF. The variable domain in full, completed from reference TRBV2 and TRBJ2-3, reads EPEVTQTPSHQVTQMGQEVILRCVPISNHLYFYWYRQILGQKVEFLVSFYNNEISEKSEIFDDQFSVERPDGSNFTLKIRSTKLEDSAMYFCASTTENTDTQYFGPGTRLTVL.

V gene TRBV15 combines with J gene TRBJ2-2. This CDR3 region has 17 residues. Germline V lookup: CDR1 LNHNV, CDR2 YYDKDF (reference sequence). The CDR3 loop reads CATSRDPLEADLGELFF. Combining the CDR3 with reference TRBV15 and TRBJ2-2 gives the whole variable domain DAMVIQNPRYQVTQFGKPVTLSCSQTLNHNVMYWYQQKSSQAPKLLFHYYDKDFNNEADTPDNFQSRRPNTSFCFLDIRSPGLGDTAMYLCATSRDPLEADLGELFFGEGSRLTVL.

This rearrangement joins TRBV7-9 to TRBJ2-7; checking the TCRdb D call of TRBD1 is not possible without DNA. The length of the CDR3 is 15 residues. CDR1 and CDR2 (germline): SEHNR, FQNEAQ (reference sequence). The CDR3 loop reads CASSLGQGVSYEQYF. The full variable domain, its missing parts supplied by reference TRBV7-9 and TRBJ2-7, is DTGVSQNPRHKITKRGQNVTFRCDPISEHNRLYWYRQTLGQGPEFLTYFQNEAQLEKSRLLSDRFSAERPKGSFSTLEIQRTEQGDSAMYLCASSLGQGVSYEQYFGPGTRLTVT.

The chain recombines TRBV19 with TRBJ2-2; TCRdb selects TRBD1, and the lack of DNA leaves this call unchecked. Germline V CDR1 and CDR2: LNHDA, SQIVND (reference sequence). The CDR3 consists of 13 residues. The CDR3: CASDRANTGELFF.

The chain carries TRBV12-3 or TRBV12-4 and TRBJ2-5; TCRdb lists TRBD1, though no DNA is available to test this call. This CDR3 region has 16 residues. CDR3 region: CASSLEGQGVRETQYF.

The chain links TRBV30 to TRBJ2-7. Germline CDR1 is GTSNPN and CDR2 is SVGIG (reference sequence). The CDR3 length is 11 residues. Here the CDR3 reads CAWGNSGEQYF. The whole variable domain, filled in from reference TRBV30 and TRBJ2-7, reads SQTIHQWPATLVQPVGSPLSLECTVEGTSNPNLYWYRQAAGRGLQLLFYSVGIGQISSEVPQNLSASRPQDRQFILSSKKLLLSDSGFYLCAWGNSGEQYFGPGTRLTVT.

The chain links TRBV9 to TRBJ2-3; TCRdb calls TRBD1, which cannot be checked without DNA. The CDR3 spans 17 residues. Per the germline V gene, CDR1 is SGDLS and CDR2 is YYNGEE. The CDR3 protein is CASSVGWGATSTDTQYF.

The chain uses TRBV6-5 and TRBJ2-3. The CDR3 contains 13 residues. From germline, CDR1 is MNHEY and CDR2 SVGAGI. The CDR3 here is CASSYRSLDTQYF.